Below, one T cell receptor (beta chain) is given with its context. Its antigen is unknown. These data come from a study of T cell repertoires in cytomegalovirus infection. Study-wide context: Matching HLA type, along with CMV infection, was indicated by public TCR beta signatures.

Study-level findings and limits: HLA-C-restricted CMV-specific TCR beta clonotypes were dominant in the ex vivo response.

This CDR3 region has 17 residues. Germline CDR1 reads MGHRA; CDR2 reads YSYEKL. V was pared by 2 bases and J by 9 bases, with 9 bases of the junction left unmatched. TCRdb reprocessed the reads via MiXCR and lists one record per CDR3 protein. The sample lists about 700,000 distinct CDR3 sequences; around 30% were seen once. The chain couples TRBV4-1 to TRBJ1-6; 11 nucleotides match TRBD1. The sequencing here drew on cultured PBMCs, taken from culture after CMV antigen stimulation. The receptor was isolated from a human donor in good health (CMV status not recorded). Some clones in this sample may be carry-over from other donors' samples. DNA for the CDR3: TGCGCCAGCAGCCAACCCGTGGGACAGGGGGACGGTTCACCCCTCCACTTT. Protein: CASSQPVGQGDGSPLHF.